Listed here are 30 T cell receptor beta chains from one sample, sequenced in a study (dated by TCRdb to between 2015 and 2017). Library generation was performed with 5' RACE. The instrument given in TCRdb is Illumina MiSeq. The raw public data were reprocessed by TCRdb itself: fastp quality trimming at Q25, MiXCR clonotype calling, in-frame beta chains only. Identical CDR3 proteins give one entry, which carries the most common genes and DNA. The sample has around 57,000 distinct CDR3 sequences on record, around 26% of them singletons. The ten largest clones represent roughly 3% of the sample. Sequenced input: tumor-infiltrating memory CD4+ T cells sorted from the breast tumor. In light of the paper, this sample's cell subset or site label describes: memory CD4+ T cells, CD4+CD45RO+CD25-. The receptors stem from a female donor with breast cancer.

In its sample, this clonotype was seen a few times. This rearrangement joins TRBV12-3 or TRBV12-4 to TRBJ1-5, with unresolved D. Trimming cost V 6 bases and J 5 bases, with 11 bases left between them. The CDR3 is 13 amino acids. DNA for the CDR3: TGTGCCAGCAGCCTCGGGCCCCATCAGCCCCAGCATTTT. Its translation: CASSLGPHQPQHF.

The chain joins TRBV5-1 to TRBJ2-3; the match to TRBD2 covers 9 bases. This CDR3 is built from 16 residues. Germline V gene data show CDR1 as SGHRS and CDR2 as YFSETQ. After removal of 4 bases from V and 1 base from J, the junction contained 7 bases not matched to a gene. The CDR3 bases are TGCGCCAGCAGCCCGGCGGGGGGGTCTGGCACAGATACGCAGTATTTT. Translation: CASSPAGGSGTDTQYF.

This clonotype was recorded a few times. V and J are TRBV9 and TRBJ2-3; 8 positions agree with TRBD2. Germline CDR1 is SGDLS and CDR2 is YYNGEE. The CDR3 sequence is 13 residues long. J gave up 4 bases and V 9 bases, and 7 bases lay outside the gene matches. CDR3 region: CATQQGLADTQYF. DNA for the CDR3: TGTGCCACCCAGCAGGGACTAGCAGATACGCAGTATTTT. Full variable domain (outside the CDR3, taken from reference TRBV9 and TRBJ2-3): DSGVTQTPKHLITATGQRVTLRCSPRSGDLSVYWYQQSLDQGLQFLIQYYNGEERAKGNILERFSAQQFPDLHSELNLSSLELGDSALYFCATQQGLADTQYFGPGTRLTVL.

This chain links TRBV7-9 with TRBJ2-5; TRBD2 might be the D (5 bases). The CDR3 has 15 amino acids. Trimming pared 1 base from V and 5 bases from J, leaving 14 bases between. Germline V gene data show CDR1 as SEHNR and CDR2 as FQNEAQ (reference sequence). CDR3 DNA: TGTGCCAGCAGCTTAGTGGCTCTCCCGGGGGAGACCCAGTACTTC. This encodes CASSLVALPGETQYF. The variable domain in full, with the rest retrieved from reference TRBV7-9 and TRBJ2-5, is DTGVSQNPRHKITKRGQNVTFRCDPISEHNRLYWYRQTLGQGPEFLTYFQNEAQLEKSRLLSDRFSAERPKGSFSTLEIQRTEQGDSAMYLCASSLVALPGETQYFGPGTRLLVL.

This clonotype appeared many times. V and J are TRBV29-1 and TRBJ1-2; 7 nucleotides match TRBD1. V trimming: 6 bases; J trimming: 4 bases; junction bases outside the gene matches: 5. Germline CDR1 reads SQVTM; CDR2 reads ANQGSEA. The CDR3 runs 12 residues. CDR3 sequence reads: CSVKTGTYGYTF. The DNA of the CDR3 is TGCAGCGTGAAGACAGGGACCTATGGCTACACCTTC.

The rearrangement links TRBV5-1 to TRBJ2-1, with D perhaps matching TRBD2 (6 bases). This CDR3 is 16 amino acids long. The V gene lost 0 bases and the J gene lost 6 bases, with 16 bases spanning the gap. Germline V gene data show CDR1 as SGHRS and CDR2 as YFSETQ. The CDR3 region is CASSLEAGGLGNEQFF. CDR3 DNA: TGCGCCAGCAGCTTGGAAGCAGGAGGGTTGGGCAATGAGCAGTTCTTC.

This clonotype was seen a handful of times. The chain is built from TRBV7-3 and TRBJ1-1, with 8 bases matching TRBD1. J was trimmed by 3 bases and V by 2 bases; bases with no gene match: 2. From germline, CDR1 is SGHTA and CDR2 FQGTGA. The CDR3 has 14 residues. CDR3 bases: TGTGCCAGCAGCTTATGGGGACAGGACACTGAAGCTTTCTTT. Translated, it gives CASSLWGQDTEAFF.

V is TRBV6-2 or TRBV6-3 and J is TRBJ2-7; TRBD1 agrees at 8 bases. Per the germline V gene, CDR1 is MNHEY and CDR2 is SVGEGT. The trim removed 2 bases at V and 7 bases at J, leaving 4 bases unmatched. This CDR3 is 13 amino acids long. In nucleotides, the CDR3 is TGTGCCAGCAGTTACCCCACAGGGGGTGAGCAGTACTTC. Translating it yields CASSYPTGGEQYF.

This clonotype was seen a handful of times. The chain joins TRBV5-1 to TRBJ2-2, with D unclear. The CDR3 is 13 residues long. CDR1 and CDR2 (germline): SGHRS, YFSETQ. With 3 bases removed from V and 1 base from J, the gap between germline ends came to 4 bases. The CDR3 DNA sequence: TGCGCCAGCAGCTCACAGAACACCGGGGAGCTGTTTTTT. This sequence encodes CASSSQNTGELFF.

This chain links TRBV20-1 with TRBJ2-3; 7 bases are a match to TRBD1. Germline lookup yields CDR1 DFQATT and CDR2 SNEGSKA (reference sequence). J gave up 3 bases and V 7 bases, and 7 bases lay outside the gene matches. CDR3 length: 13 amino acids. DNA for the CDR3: TGCAGTGTTCGACAGGGATGGACAGATACGCAGTATTTT. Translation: CSVRQGWTDTQYF.

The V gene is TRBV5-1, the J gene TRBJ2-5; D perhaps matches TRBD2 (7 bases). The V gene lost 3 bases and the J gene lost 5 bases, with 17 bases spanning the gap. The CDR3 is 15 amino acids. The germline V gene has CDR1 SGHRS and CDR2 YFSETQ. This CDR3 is CASSYREGSGETQYF. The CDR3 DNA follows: TGCGCCAGCAGCTACAGGGAGGGGTCTGGGGAGACCCAGTACTTC.

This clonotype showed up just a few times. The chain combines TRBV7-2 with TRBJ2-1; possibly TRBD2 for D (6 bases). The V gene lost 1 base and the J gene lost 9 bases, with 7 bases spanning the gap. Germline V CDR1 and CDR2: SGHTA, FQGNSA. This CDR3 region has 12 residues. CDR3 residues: CASSLVEGEQFF. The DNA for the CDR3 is TGTGCCAGCAGCTTAGTGGAGGGTGAGCAGTTCTTC.

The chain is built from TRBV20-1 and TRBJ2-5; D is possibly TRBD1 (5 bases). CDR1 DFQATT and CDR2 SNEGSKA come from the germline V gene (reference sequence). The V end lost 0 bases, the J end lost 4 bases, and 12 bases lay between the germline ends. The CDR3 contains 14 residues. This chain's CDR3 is CSARDRGNLETQYF. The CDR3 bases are TGCAGTGCTAGAGATAGGGGCAACCTAGAGACCCAGTACTTC.

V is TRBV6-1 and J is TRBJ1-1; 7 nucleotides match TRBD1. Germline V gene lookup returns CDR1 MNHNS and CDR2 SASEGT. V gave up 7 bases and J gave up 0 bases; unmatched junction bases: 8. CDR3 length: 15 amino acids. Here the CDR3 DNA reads TGTGCCAGCATGACATCGGGACAGCTGAACACTGAAGCTTTCTTT. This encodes CASMTSGQLNTEAFF.

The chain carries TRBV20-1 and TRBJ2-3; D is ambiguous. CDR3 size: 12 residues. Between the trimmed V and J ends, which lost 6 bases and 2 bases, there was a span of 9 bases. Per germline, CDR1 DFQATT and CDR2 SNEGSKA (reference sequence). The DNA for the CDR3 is TGCAGTGCCCCTCTTAACACAGATACGCAGTATTTT. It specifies CSAPLNTDTQYF.

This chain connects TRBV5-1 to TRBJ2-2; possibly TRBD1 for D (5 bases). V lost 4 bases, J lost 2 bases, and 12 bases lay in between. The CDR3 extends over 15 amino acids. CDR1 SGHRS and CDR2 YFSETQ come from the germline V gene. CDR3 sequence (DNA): TGCGCCAGCAGCATCTCAGGGCATAACACCGGGGAGCTGTTTTTT. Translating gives CASSISGHNTGELFF.

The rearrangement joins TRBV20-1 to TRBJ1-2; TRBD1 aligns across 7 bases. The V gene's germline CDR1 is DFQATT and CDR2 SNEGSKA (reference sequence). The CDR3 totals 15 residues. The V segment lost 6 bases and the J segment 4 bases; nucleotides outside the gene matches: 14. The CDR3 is CSADTGADASYGYTF. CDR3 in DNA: TGCAGTGCAGATACAGGGGCCGACGCCTCCTATGGCTACACCTTC.

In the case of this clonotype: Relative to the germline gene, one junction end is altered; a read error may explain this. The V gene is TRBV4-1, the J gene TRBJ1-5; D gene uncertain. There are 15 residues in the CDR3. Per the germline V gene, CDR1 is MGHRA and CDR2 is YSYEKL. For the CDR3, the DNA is TGCGCCAGCAGCCAAGACGTCCTTAGCAATCAGCCTCAGCATTTT. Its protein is CASSQDVLSNQPQHF.

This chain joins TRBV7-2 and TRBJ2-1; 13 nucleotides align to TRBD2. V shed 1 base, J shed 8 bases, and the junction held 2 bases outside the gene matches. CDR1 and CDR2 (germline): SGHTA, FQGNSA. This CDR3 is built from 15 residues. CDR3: CASSLGTSGSDEQFF. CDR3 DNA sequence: TGTGCCAGCAGCTTAGGGACTAGCGGGAGCGATGAGCAGTTCTTC.

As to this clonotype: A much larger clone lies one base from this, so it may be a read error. Here the CDR3 reads CASSPGLQNTGAFF. The CDR3 nucleotides read TGCGCCAGCAGCCCAGGACTACAGAACACTGGAGCTTTCTTT. The chain carries TRBV4-1 and TRBJ1-1; D is undetermined. Looked up from germline, CDR1 is MGHRA and CDR2 is YSYEKL. The length of the CDR3 is 14 residues.

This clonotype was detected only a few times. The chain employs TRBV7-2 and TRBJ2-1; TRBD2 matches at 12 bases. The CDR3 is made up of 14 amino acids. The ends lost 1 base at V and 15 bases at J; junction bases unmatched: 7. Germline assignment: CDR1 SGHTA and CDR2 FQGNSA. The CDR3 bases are TGTGCCAGCAGCTTAGACGGACTAGCGGGATTCCCGTTCTTC. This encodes CASSLDGLAGFPFF.

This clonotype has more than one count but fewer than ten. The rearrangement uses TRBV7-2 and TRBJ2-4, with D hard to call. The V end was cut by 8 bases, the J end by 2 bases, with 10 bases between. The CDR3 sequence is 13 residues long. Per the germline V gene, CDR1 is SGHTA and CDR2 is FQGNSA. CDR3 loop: CASEVVTKNIQYF. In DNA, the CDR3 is TGTGCCAGCGAAGTTGTCACCAAAAACATTCAGTACTTC.

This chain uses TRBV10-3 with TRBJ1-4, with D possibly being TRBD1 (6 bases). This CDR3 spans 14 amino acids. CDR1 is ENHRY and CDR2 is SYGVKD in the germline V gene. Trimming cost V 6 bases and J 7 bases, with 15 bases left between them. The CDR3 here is CAISQQGRGEKLFF. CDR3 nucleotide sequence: TGTGCCATCAGCCAACAGGGAAGAGGTGAAAAACTGTTTTTT.

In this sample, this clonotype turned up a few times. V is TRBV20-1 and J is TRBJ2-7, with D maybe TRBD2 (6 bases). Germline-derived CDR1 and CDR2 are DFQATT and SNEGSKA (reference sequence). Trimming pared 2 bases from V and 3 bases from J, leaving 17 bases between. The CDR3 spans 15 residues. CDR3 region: CSARSDRGTNYEQYF. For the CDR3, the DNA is TGCAGTGCTAGATCTGATCGCGGGACCAACTACGAGCAGTACTTC.

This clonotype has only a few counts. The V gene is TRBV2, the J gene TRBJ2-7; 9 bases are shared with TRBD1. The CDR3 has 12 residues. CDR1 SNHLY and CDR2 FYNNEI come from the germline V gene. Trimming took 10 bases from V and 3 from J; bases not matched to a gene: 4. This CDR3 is CATKGQGYEQYF. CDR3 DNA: TGTGCCACCAAGGGACAGGGCTACGAGCAGTACTTC.

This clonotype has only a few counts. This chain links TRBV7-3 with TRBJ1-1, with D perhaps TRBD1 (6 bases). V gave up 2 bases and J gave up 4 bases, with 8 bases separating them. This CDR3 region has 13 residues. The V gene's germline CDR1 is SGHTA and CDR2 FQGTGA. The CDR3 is CASSLPGATEAFF. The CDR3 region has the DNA TGTGCCAGCAGCTTACCGGGGGCCACTGAAGCTTTCTTT.

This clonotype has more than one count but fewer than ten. Here the CDR3 DNA reads TGTGCCAGCAGCTTAACGTTCGCAAATGAGCAGTTCTTC. Protein: CASSLTFANEQFF. The rearrangement joins TRBV7-3 to TRBJ2-1; no firm D call. The CDR3 loop spans 13 amino acids. V gave up 0 bases and J gave up 7 bases, with 7 bases separating them. Germline loops: CDR1 SGHTA, CDR2 FQGTGA.

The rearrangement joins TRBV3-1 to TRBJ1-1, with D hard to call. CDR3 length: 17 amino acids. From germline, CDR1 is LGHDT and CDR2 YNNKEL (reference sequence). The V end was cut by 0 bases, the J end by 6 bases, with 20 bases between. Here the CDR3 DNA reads TGTGCCAGCAGCCAAGAGGGTTTTCTGGGGAAAGTCTCTGAAGCTTTCTTT. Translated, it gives CASSQEGFLGKVSEAFF.

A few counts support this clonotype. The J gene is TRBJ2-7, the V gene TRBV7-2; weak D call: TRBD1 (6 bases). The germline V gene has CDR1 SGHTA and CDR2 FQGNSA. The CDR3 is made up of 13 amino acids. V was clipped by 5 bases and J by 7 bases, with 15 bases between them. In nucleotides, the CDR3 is TGTGCCAGCAGCAGACAGGTCGTGAGGGAGCAGTACTTC. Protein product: CASSRQVVREQYF.

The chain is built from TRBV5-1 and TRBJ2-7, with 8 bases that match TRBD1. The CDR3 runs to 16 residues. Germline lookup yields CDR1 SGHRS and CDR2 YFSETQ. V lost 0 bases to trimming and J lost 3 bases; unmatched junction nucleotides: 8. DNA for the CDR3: TGCGCCAGCAGCTTGGGGTCAGGGGGCCACGACTACGAGCAGTACTTC. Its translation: CASSLGSGGHDYEQYF. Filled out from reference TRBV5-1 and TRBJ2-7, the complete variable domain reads KAGVTQTPRYLIKTRGQQVTLSCSPISGHRSVSWYQQTPGQGLQFLFEYFSETQRNKGNFPGRFSGRQFSNSRSEMNVSTLELGDSALYLCASSLGSGGHDYEQYFGPGTRLTVT.